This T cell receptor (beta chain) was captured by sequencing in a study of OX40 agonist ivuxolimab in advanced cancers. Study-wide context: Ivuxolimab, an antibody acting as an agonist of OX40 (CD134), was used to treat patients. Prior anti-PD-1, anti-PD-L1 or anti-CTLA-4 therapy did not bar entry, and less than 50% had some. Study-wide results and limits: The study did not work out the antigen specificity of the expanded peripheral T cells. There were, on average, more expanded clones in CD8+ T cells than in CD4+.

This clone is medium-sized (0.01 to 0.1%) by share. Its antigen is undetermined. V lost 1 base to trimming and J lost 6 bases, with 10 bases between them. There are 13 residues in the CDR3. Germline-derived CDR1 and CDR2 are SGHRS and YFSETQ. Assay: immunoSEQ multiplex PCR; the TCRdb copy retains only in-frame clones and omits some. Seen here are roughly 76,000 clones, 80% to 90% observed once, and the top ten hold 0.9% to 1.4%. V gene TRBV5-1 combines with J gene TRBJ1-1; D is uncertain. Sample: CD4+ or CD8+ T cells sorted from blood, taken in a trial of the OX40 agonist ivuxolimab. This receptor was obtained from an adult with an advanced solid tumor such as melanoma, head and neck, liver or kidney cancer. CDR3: CASSLSTAPEAFF. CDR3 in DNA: TGCGCCAGCAGCTTGTCCACCGCACCTGAAGCTTTCTTT.